This TCR beta chain originates from a study of T cell repertoires in aging, cancer and after chemotherapy. Across the study: Clear clonal overlap appeared across healthy donor samples taken over several months to years. The whole study produced a dataset of several million TCR reads.

Rearranged V-D-J TRB sequences were amplified with a mixed TRB-A/B primer pool. TCRdb reanalysed the multiplex PCR reads using MiXCR and keeps one entry per CDR3 protein. This table holds some 2,000 distinct CDR3 sequences, around a quarter found once. This CDR3 has 13 amino acids. V was pared by 8 bases and J by 4 bases, with 4 bases of the junction left unmatched. Germline loops: CDR1 MNHNS, CDR2 SASEGT. General study results and limits: Untreated cancer patients had significantly lower blood TCR diversity than age-matched healthy donors.

Peripheral blood genomic DNA, not sorted cells or RNA, was the template. This clonotype is labeled large (0.1 to 1%). Its target is not known. The origin of this receptor is a human donor in good health. The sample was blood. This sequence joins TRBV6-1 and TRBJ2-1; 8 nucleotides line up with TRBD2. Written as DNA, the CDR3 is TGTGCCAGCTCGACTAGCGAATACAATGAGCAGTTCTTC. It yields the protein CASSTSEYNEQFF.